The present entry profiles one TCR beta chain with its context. This CDR3 region has 16 residues. The V end was cut by 2 bases, the J end by 5 bases, with 19 bases between. Germline lookup yields CDR1 SGHRS and CDR2 YFSETQ. The data stem from a study of CDR3 diversity in severe acne. Using its own MiXCR run on the PCR reads, TCRdb lists one record per CDR3 protein. This sample has more than 85,000 distinct CDR3 sequences; approximately 52% occur once, and the top ten carry about 9.5%. This receptor was identified in a male donor in good health, serving as a control. Sequencing was performed on blood. The chain carries TRBV5-1 and TRBJ2-5; the D call may be TRBD1 or TRBD2 (5 bases each). The CDR3 DNA follows: TGCGCCAGCAGCTTCAGAGGGGCCCACCTGGGGGAGACCCAGTACTTC. Protein product: CASSFRGAHLGETQYF.